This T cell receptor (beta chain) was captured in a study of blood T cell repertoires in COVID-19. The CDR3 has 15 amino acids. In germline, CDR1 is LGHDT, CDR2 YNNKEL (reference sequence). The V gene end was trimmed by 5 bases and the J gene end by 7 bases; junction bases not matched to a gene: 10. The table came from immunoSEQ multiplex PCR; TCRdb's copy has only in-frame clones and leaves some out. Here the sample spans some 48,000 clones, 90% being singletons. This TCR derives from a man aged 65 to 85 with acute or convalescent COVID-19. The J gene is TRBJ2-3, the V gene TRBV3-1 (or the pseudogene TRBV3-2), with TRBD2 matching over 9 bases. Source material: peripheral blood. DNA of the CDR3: TGTGCCAGCAGCTACCCTAGCGGGGTTGGGAATACGCAGTATTTT. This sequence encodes CASSYPSGVGNTQYF.